The 2 T cell receptor beta chains given below trace back to one sample, sequenced in a study of blood T cell repertoires in COVID-19. Clones were read by immunoSEQ multiplex PCR, and TCRdb kept only the in-frame ones, dropping some. The sample lists about 220,000 clones; roughly 85% were seen once. The sequenced material came from PBMCs or T cells enriched from blood (not recorded which). Receptors were obtained from a woman between 40 and 55 years old with acute COVID-19.

This sequence joins TRBV5-6 and TRBJ1-4; 10 positions agree with TRBD1. The CDR3 spans 14 residues. After removal of 3 bases from V and 8 bases from J, the junction contained 4 bases not matched to a gene. In germline, CDR1 is SGHDT, CDR2 YYEEEE. CDR3 bases: TGTGCCAGCAGCTACCGGGACAGGGGAGAAAAACTGTTTTTT. Amino acid sequence: CASSYRDRGEKLFF. The entire variable domain, with the rest obtained from reference TRBV5-6 and TRBJ1-4, is as follows: DAGVTQSPTHLIKTRGQQVTLRCSPKSGHDTVSWYQQALGQGPQFIFQYYEEEERQRGNFPDRFSGHQFPNYSSELNVNALLLGDSALYLCASSYRDRGEKLFFGSGTQLSVL.

The V and J genes are TRBV27 and TRBJ1-3; D is possibly TRBD1 (6 bases). V was cut by 10 bases and J by 0 bases, with 13 bases left in between. The length of the CDR3 is 14 residues. In germline, CDR1 is MNHEY, CDR2 SMNVEV (reference sequence). The CDR3 region has the DNA TGTGCCACTAAGGGGGTATACTCTGGAAACACCATATATTTT. It translates to CATKGVYSGNTIYF.